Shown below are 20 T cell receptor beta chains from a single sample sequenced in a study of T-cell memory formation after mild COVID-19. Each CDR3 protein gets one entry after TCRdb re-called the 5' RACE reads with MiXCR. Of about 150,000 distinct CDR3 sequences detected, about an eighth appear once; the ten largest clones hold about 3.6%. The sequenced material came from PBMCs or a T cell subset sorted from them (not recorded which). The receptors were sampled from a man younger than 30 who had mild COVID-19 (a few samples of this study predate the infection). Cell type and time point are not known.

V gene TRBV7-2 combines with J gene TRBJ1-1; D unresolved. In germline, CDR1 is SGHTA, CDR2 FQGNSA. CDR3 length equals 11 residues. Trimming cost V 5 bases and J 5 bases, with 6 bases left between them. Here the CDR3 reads CASSPATEAFF. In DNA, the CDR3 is TGTGCCAGCAGCCCGGCAACTGAAGCTTTCTTT.

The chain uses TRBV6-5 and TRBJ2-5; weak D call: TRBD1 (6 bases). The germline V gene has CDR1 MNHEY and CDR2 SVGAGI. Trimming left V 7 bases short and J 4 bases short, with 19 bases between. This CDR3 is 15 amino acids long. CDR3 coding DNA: TGTGCCAGCACACCGGGACACGCCAGGGGAGAGACCCAGTACTTC. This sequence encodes CASTPGHARGETQYF.

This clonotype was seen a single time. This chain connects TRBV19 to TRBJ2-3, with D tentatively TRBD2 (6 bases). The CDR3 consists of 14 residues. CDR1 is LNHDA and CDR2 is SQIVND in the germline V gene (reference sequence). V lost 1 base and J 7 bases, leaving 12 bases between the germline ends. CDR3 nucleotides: TGTGCCAGTAGTATAGGGGGGACTGCTAATACGCAGTATTTT. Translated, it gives CASSIGGTANTQYF.

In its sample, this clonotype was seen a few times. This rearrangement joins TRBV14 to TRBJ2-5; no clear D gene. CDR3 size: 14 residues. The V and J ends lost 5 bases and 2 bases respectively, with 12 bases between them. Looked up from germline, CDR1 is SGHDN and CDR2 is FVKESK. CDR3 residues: CASSGINSQETQYF. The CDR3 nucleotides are TGTGCCAGCAGCGGAATAAACTCGCAAGAGACCCAGTACTTC. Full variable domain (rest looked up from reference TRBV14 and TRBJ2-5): EAGVTQFPSHSVIEKGQTVTLRCDPISGHDNLYWYRRVMGKEIKFLLHFVKESKQDESGMPNNRFLAERTGGTYSTLKVQPAELEDSGVYFCASSGINSQETQYFGPGTRLLVL.

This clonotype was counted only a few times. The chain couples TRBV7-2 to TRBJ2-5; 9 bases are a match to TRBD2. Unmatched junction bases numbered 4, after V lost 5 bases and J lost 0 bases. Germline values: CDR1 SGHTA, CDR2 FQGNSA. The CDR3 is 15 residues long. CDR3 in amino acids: CASSRAGGYQETQYF. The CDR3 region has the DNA TGTGCCAGCAGCCGAGCGGGGGGATACCAAGAGACCCAGTACTTC.

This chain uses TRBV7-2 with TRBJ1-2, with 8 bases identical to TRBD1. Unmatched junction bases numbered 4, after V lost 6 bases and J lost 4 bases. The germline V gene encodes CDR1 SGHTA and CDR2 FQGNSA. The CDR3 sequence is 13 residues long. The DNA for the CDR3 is TGTGCCAGCAGATTGGACAGGGCCTATGGCTACACCTTC. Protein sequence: CASRLDRAYGYTF.

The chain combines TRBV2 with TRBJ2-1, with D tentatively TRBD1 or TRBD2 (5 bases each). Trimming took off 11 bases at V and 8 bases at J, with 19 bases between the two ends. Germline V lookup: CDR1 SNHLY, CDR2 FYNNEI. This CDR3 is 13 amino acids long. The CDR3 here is CASSGAGLDEQFF. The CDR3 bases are TGTGCCTCGTCCGGGGCAGGGTTGGATGAGCAGTTCTTC.

The CDR3 DNA follows: TGTGCCAGCAGCTTAGGTTTAGGGGGAGGCAATCAGCCCCAGCATTTT. Its translation: CASSLGLGGGNQPQHF. The chain joins TRBV7-6 to TRBJ1-5; D may be TRBD1 (6 bases). CDR1 and CDR2 (germline): SGHVS, FNYEAQ. The germline V and J ends were trimmed by 1 base and 2 bases, with 12 bases remaining between them. The CDR3 is 16 amino acids.

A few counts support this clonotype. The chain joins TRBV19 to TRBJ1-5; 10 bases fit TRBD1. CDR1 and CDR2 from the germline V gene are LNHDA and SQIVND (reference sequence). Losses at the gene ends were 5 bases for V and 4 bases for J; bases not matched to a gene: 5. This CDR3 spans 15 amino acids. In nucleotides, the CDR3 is TGTGCCAGTAGTCGGGGGGGACAGGGGAATCAGCCCCAGCATTTT. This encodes CASSRGGQGNQPQHF.

The CDR3 sequence: CASNNRANTGELFF. CDR3 DNA sequence: TGTGCCAGCAATAACAGGGCGAACACCGGGGAGCTGTTTTTT. The V gene is TRBV11-1, the J gene TRBJ2-2; a possible D gene is TRBD1 (6 bases). V was shortened by 7 bases and J by 0 bases, with 9 bases between the two germline ends. The CDR3 loop spans 14 amino acids. Germline CDR1 and CDR2: SGHAT and FQDESV (reference sequence).

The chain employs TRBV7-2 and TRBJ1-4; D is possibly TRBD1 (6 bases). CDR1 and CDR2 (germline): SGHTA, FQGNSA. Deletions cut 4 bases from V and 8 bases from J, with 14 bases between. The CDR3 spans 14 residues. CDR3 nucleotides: TGTGCCAGCAGCTCACAGGGAGGACCCGAAAAACTGTTTTTT. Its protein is CASSSQGGPEKLFF.

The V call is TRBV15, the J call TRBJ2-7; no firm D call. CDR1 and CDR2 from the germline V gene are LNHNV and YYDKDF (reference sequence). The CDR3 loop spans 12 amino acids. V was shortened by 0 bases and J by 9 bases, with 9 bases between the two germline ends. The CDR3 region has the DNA TGTGCCACCAGCAGAGACCTGGCACGGCAGTACTTC. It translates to CATSRDLARQYF.

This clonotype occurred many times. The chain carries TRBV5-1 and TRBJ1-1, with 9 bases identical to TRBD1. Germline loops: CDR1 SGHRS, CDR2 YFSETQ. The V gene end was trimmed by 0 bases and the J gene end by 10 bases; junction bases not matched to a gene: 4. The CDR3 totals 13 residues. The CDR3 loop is CASSLGDRGGAFF. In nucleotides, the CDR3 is TGCGCCAGCAGCTTGGGCGACAGGGGGGGAGCTTTCTTT.

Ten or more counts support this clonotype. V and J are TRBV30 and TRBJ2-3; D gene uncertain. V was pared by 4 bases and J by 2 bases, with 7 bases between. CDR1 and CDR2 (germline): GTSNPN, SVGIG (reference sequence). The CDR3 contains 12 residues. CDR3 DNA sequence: TGTGCCTGGAACCGACCCACAGATACGCAGTATTTT. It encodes CAWNRPTDTQYF.

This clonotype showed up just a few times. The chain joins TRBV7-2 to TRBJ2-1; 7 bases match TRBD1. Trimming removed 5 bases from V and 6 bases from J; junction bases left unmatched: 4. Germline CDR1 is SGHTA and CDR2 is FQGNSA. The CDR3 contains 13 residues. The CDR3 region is CASSVTGANEQFF. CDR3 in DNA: TGTGCCAGCAGCGTCACAGGGGCCAATGAGCAGTTCTTC.

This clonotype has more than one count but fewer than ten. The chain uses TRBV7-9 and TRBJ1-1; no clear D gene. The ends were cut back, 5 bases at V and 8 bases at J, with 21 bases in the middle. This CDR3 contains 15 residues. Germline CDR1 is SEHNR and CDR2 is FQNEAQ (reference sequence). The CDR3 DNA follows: TGTGCCAGCAGCGTCTACAGCGAATCTAGTATGGAAGCTTTCTTT. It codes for CASSVYSESSMEAFF.

The CDR3 protein is CASSLTYSGLLNTQYF. CDR3 DNA sequence: TGTGCCAGCAGCTTAACCTATAGCGGGCTCCTAAATACGCAGTATTTT. V gene TRBV7-3 combines with J gene TRBJ2-3; 7 positions match TRBD2. The CDR3 extends over 16 amino acids. Trimming cost V 0 bases and J 7 bases; bases outside gene matches: 10. CDR1 SGHTA and CDR2 FQGTGA come from the germline V gene.

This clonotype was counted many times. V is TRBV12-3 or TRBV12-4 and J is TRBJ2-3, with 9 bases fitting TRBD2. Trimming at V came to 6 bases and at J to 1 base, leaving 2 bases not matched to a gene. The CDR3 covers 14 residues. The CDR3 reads CASSERGGTDTQYF. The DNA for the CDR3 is TGTGCCAGCAGCGAGCGGGGGGGCACAGATACGCAGTATTTT.

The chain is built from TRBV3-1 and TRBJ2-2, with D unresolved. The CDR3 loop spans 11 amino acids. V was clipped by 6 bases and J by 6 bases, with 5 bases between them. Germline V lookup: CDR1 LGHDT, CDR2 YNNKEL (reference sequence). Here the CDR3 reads CASRNAGELFF. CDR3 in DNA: TGTGCCAGCAGAAACGCCGGGGAGCTGTTTTTT. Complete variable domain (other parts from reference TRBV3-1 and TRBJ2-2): DTAVSQTPKYLVTQMGNDKSIKCEQNLGHDTMYWYKQDSKKFLKIMFSYNNKELIINETVPNRFSPKSPDKAHLNLHINSLELGDSAVYFCASRNAGELFFGEGSRLTVL.

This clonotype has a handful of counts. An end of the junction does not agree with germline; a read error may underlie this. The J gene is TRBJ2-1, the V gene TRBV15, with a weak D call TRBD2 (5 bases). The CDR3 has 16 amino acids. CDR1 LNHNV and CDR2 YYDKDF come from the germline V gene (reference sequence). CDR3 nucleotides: TGTGCCACCAGCGGAGACCGGGAAGGTATGACGATCGTGCAGTTCTTC. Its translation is CATSGDREGMTIVQFF.